The 8 T cell receptor beta chains presented below share a single source sample, sequenced in a study of cytomegalovirus exposure and HLA in healthy donors. A multiplex PCR was run with 60 Vbeta primers and 13 Jbeta primers. Profiling relied on immunoSEQ multiplex PCR, and the TCRdb table lists in-frame clones only, not all of them. Of 150,000 or so clones in the sample, 80% to 90% were seen once. Sequencing was done on a sample of PBMCs. The origin of the receptors is a man aged 18 to 29 in good health and CMV-seropositive.

The rearrangement joins TRBV6-1 to TRBJ1-5; D ambiguous. Deletions cut 1 base from V and 4 bases from J, with 5 bases between. The CDR3 contains 13 residues. The V gene's germline CDR1 is MNHNS and CDR2 SASEGT. CDR3 region: CASSEGLNQPQHF. In DNA form, the CDR3 reads TGTGCCAGCAGTGAAGGTTTAAATCAGCCCCAGCATTTT.

The J gene is TRBJ1-3, the V gene TRBV10-3, with D unresolved. Germline CDR1 ENHRY, CDR2 SYGVKD. Trimming cost V 7 bases and J 0 bases, with 13 bases left between them. This CDR3 is built from 15 residues. The CDR3 bases are TGTGCCATCACGGTGGGCGAGAGCTCTGGAAACACCATATATTTT. Residues: CAITVGESSGNTIYF.

On this clone itself: One junction end does not reproduce the germline sequence, and a read error may be involved. This chain joins TRBV4-1 and TRBJ1-3, with D unclear. The CDR3 totals 14 residues. Germline lookup yields CDR1 MGHRA and CDR2 YSYEKL. CDR3 bases: TGCGCCAACAGCCCCTCTTTAACTGGAAACACCATATATTTT. Translating gives CANSPSLTGNTIYF.

The V call is TRBV2, the J call TRBJ2-5; 7 bases align to TRBD1. Trimming removed 7 bases from V and 1 base from J; junction bases left unmatched: 6. Per germline, CDR1 SNHLY and CDR2 FYNNEI. This CDR3 is 14 amino acids long. The CDR3 sequence: CASNMGQLQETQYF. CDR3 DNA sequence: TGTGCCAGCAATATGGGACAGCTCCAAGAGACCCAGTACTTC. Looking up the rest from reference TRBV2 and TRBJ2-5 gives the full variable domain: EPEVTQTPSHQVTQMGQEVILRCVPISNHLYFYWYRQILGQKVEFLVSFYNNEISEKSEIFDDQFSVERPDGSNFTLKIRSTKLEDSAMYFCASNMGQLQETQYFGPGTRLLVL.

V and J are TRBV28 and TRBJ1-6; 12 bases agree with TRBD1. J was trimmed by 7 bases and V by 2 bases; bases with no gene match: 3. Germline V CDR1 and CDR2: MDHEN, SYDVKM. This CDR3 contains 16 residues. The CDR3 bases are TGTGCCAGCAGTTTAGGGACAGGGGGCGGAAATTCACCCCTCCACTTT. Residues: CASSLGTGGGNSPLHF.

The genes are TRBV4-3 and TRBJ2-3, with 8 bases that match TRBD1. The V segment lost 0 bases and the J segment 2 bases; nucleotides outside the gene matches: 4. The CDR3 extends over 16 amino acids. Germline V lookup: CDR1 LGHNA, CDR2 YSLEER. CDR3 sequence: CASSQDRTGNTDTQYF. CDR3 nucleotides: TGCGCCAGCAGCCAAGACCGGACAGGGAACACAGATACGCAGTATTTT.

This chain connects TRBV27 to TRBJ1-2; 7 bases agree with TRBD1. The germline V gene has CDR1 MNHEY and CDR2 SMNVEV (reference sequence). The CDR3 extends over 14 amino acids. The V and J ends lost 0 bases and 7 bases, in that order; junction bases with no gene match: 5. CDR3 DNA: TGTGCCAGCAGTTTATCCCCAACAGGGGCTGGCTACACCTTC. This translates into CASSLSPTGAGYTF.

The rearrangement links TRBV18 to TRBJ1-5, with D unresolved. Trimming shortened V by 8 bases and J by 5 bases, and 13 bases separated the two germline ends. Germline CDR1 and CDR2: KGHSH and LQKENI. The CDR3 spans 13 residues. CDR3 residues: CASAGGPDQPQHF. The CDR3 DNA is TGTGCCAGCGCAGGAGGTCCAGATCAGCCCCAGCATTTT.